Listed below are T cell receptor beta chains from one sample, sequenced in a study of PD-1 blockade in mismatch repair-deficient tumors. Assay used: immunoSEQ multiplex PCR; TCRdb lists only in-frame clones, some missing. The table lists some 120,000 clones, more than 70% of them singletons, with roughly 12% in the top ten. Sequenced material: peripheral blood, taken approximately 72 weeks after starting pembrolizumab. These receptors were taken from an adult with mismatch repair-deficient cancer. CDR3s include the opening cysteine and the closing phenylalanine or tryptophan. D genes are given only for firm matches. Clone size is given for some rows only: seen once, a few or many times, or a class if the clone is expanded.

d_gene	v_gene	abundance	j_gene	CDR3nt	CDR3aa
TRBD1	TRBV28	.	TRBJ1-5	TGTGCCAGCATTAAGGGGACAGTACGCAATCAGCCCCAGCATTTT	CASIKGTVRNQPQHF
.	TRBV5-1	.	TRBJ1-1	TGCGCCAGCAGCTTGTGGAGCGCGAACACTGAAGCTTTCTTT	CASSLWSANTEAFF
.	TRBV6-6	.	TRBJ1-2	TGTGCCAGCAGTTACACCAAAGCGACAGGACCCTATGGCTACACCTTC	CASSYTKATGPYGYTF
.	TRBV4-1	.	TRBJ2-5	TGCGCCAGCAGCCAAGTTCCTGGGGAGAAACAAGAGACCCAGTACTTC	CASSQVPGEKQETQYF
.	TRBV2	.	TRBJ1-1	TGTGCCAGCAGTGAGGGGGGGTTGAACACTGAAGCTTTCTTT	CASSEGGLNTEAFF
TRBD1	TRBV29-1	.	TRBJ1-1	TGCAGCGCTTACAGGGGAGAGACTGAAGCTTTCTTT	CSAYRGETEAFF
.	TRBV28	once	TRBJ2-7	TGTGCCAGCAGTTCCTCTTATCAGGCTCCCTCCTACGAGCAGTACTTC	CASSSSYQAPSYEQYF
.	TRBV13	.	TRBJ2-7	TGTGCCAGCAGCTTAGGACGGGGGGCGGGTTACGAGCAGTACTTC	CASSLGRGAGYEQYF
.	TRBV15	few	TRBJ1-5	TGTGCCACCAGCACGATATCTAGCAATCAGCCCCAGCATTTT	CATSTISSNQPQHF
TRBD1	TRBV29-1	.	TRBJ2-5	TGCAGCGTTGTAAACAGGGGGAAGGCGTACCAAGAGACCCAGTACTTC	CSVVNRGKAYQETQYF
.	TRBV4-2	.	TRBJ2-7	TGTGCCAGCAGCCAAGAGCTCGCGGGACAGACCTACGAGCAGTACTTC	CASSQELAGQTYEQYF
.	TRBV10-2	few	TRBJ2-5	TGCGCCAGCAGTGAGCTAGAGGAGACCCAGTACTTC	CASSELEETQYF
TRBD2	TRBV10-3	.	TRBJ2-1	TGTGCCATCAGTACTGATAGCGGGGCGTCCTACAATGAGCAGTTCTTC	CAISTDSGASYNEQFF
.	TRBV10-3	.	TRBJ1-1	TGTGCCATCGAGGACACCCAGAACACTGAAGCTTTCTTT	CAIEDTQNTEAFF
TRBD1	TRBV9	.	TRBJ1-5	TGTGCCAGCAGCCCCAGACAGGGAGGACAGCCCCAGCATTTT	CASSPRQGGQPQHF
.	TRBV7-9	.	TRBJ1-1	TGTGCCAGCAGCCTAACACCCCGGAACACTGAAGCTTTCTTT	CASSLTPRNTEAFF
.	TRBV6-5	.	TRBJ1-1	TGTGCCAGCAGTTACTCGATGGGGAACACTGAAGCTTTCTTT	CASSYSMGNTEAFF
TRBD2	TRBV7-9	.	TRBJ2-3	TGTGCCAGCAGCGGGACTAGCGGGAGCCTCCCTAGCACAGATACGCAGTATTTT	CASSGTSGSLPSTDTQYF
TRBD1	TRBV5-1	.	TRBJ2-3	TGCGCCAGCAGCTGGCTGAAGGGGGCGCGGACAGATACGCAGTATTTT	CASSWLKGARTDTQYF
TRBD2	TRBV29-1	.	TRBJ2-3	TGCAGCGTTACGGGACTAGCGGGATACGGTGTCTTGGCAGATACGCAGTATTTT	CSVTGLAGYGVLADTQYF
.	TRBV6-6	once	TRBJ2-7	TGTGCCAGCGGCGGGTCCTACGAGCAGTACTTC	CASGGSYEQYF
.	TRBV19	few	TRBJ2-7	TGTGCCAGTAGTAGCGGATCCGGCTCCTACGAGCAGTACTTC	CASSSGSGSYEQYF
TRBD2	TRBV6-5	once	TRBJ2-7	TGTGCCAGCGGACCAAAAGCGGGGGGCTCCTACGAGCAGTACTTC	CASGPKAGGSYEQYF
.	TRBV7-6	.	TRBJ2-7	TGTGCCAGCAGCTTCCTGACACAAAAAGCTTTC	CASSFLTQKAF
.	TRBV6-5	.	TRBJ2-1	TGTGCCAGCAGTCAGGGAGATTACAATGAGCAGTTCTTC	CASSQGDYNEQFF
.	TRBV7-9	.	TRBJ1-2	TGTGCCAGCAGCTTAGGAACGGGTGCCTATGGCTACACCTTC	CASSLGTGAYGYTF
.	TRBV5-4	.	TRBJ2-1	TGTGCCAGCAGCTTTAATAGCTTTGGGGGAGAGGGTGAGCAGTTCTTC	CASSFNSFGGEGEQFF
.	TRBV4-3	.	TRBJ2-5	TGCGCCAGCAGCCAAGACTATGTGTCAGGGCCCCAAGAGACCCAGTACTTC	CASSQDYVSGPQETQYF
TRBD1	TRBV4-2	.	TRBJ2-7	TGTGCCAGCAGCCAAGAAGGGGGCGGGTCCTACGAGCAGTACTTC	CASSQEGGGSYEQYF
.	TRBV27	once	TRBJ2-1	TGTGCCAGCAAGCGAAGCGGCCGGCGTGAGCAGTTCTTC	CASKRSGRREQFF
TRBD2	TRBV28	.	TRBJ2-1	TGTGCCAGCAGTTTAGGACTAGCGGGCTTGAGAAGCGGGCAGTTCTTC	CASSLGLAGLRSGQFF
.	TRBV5-6	.	TRBJ2-3	TGTGCCAGCAGCTTGTTGGCCGGGCAGGAGTTTAGCACAGATACGCAGTATTTT	CASSLLAGQEFSTDTQYF
TRBD1	TRBV28	.	TRBJ2-7	TGTGCCAGCAGTTGGGGACAGGGGCCCTACGAGCAGTACTTC	CASSWGQGPYEQYF
.	TRBV4-3	.	TRBJ2-4	TGCGCCAGCAGCCTTGGGAGTGGAGGCAAAAACATTCAGTACTTC	CASSLGSGGKNIQYF
TRBD1	TRBV11-1	.	TRBJ1-1	TGTGCCAGCAGCAGAGAAGTGGGGACAGACGCGAACACTGAAGCTTTCTTT	CASSREVGTDANTEAFF